This T cell receptor beta chain was found in a study of early T cells in non-severe SARS-CoV-2 infection. There are a few counts of this clonotype. Its antigen is not identified. This CDR3 comprises 13 residues. In germline, CDR1 is LNHDA, CDR2 SQIVND (reference sequence). V was shortened by 6 bases and J by 6 bases, with 12 bases between the two germline ends. Regarding the study as a whole: The VDJdb matching leaned toward anti-spike CD8 responses and overlooked private and CD4 specificities.

Each CDR3 protein gets one entry after TCRdb re-called the 5' RACE reads with MiXCR. The repertoire has about 88,000 distinct CDR3 sequences, 15% of them found once; the top ten carry around 5.4%. The TCR sequence derives from an adult who was a healthcare worker with PCR-confirmed SARS-CoV-2 infection or an uninfected control (not recorded which). Sequencing was carried out using whole blood. V and J are TRBV19 and TRBJ2-1; TRBD2 might be the D (6 bases). CDR3 residues: CASRRGVSNEQFF. DNA for the CDR3: TGTGCCAGTAGGCGGGGAGTCAGCAATGAGCAGTTCTTC.